This T cell receptor beta chain was documented in a study of blood T cells in healthy people across ages. About the research overall: The template switching approach captured approximately one barcoded beta molecule for every two T cells. The study, taken as a whole, reports: Diversity of TCR beta per million T cells declined in a roughly linear way with age.

At least 7 million PBMCs were isolated per sample. Sample-barcoded 5' priming and a J-beta primer mix drove a second PCR of about 6 to 11 cycles. TCRdb redid the calling of the 5' RACE reads with MiXCR, one entry per CDR3 protein. The profile shows roughly 1.6 million distinct CDR3 sequences, about 35% of them singletons. As regards this clonotype: The antigen remains undetermined. The junction differs from germline at one of its ends, possibly a read error.

The sequenced sample was blood. The TCR sequence derives from a woman between 25 and 40 years old in good health.

CDR3 sequence (DNA): TGCGCCAGCAGCTTCCGGGCCCAAACCTACAATGAGCTGTTCTTC. Protein sequence: CASSFRAQTYNELFF. The V and J genes are TRBV5-1 and TRBJ2-1; D gene uncertain. The CDR3 sequence is 15 residues long. Germline V gene sequence: CDR1 SGHRS, CDR2 YFSETQ. The full variable domain, rest sourced from reference TRBV5-1 and TRBJ2-1, is KAGVTQTPRYLIKTRGQQVTLSCSPISGHRSVSWYQQTPGQGLQFLFEYFSETQRNKGNFPGRFSGRQFSNSRSEMNVSTLELGDSALYLCASSFRAQTYNELFFGPGTRLTVL.